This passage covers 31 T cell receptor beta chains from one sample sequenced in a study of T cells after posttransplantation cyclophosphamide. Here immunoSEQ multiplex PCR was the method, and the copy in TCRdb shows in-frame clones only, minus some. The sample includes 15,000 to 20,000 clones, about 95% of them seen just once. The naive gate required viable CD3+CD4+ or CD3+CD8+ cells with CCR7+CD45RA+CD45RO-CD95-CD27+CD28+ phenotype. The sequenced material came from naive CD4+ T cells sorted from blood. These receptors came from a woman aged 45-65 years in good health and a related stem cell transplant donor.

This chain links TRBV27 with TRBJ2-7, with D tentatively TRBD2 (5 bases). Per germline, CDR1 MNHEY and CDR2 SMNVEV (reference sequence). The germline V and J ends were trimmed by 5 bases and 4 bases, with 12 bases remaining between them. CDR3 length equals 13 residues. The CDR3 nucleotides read TGTGCCAGCAGTCTGCACGGGGAATACGAGCAGTACTTC. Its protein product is CASSLHGEYEQYF.

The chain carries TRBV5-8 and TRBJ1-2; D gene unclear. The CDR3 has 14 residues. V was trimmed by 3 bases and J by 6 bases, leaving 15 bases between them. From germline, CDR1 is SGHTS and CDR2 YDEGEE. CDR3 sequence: CASSSTGRWDGYTF. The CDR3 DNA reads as TGTGCCAGCAGCTCGACTGGCAGATGGGATGGCTACACCTTC. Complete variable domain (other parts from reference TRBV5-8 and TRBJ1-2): EAGVTQSPTHLIKTRGQQATLRCSPISGHTSVYWYQQALGLGLQFLLWYDEGEERNRGNFPPRFSGRQFPNYSSELNVNALELEDSALYLCASSSTGRWDGYTFGSGTRLTVV.

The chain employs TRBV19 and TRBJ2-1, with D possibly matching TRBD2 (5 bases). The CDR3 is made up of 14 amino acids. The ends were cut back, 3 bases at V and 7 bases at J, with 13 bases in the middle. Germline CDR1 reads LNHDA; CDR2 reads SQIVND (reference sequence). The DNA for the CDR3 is TGTGCCAGTAGTATCGGACTTAGCCGGAATGAGCAGTTCTTC. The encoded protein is CASSIGLSRNEQFF.

CDR3 protein: CASAGSYNSPLHF. The DNA of the CDR3 is TGTGCCAGTGCAGGGTCCTATAATTCACCCCTCCACTTT. The chain uses TRBV7-2 and TRBJ1-6; possible D gene TRBD1, 5 bases. The V gene's germline CDR1 is SGHTA and CDR2 FQGNSA. This CDR3 is built from 13 residues. Trimming stripped 9 bases from V and 1 base from J, with 7 bases between.

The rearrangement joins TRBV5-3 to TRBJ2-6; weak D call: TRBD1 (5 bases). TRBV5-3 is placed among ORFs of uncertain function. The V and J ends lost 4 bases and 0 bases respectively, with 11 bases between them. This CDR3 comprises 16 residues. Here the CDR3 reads CARSLTAPSGANVLTF. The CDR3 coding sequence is TGTGCCAGAAGCCTGACAGCCCCCTCTGGGGCCAACGTCCTGACTTTC.

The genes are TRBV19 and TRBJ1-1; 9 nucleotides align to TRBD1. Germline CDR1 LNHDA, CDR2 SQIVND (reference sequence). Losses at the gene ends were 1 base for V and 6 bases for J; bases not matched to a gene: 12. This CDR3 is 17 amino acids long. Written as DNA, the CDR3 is TGTGCCAGTAGTATAGGACAGGGGGGAGGGTTTGAGGCTGAAGCTTTCTTT. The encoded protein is CASSIGQGGGFEAEAFF.

CDR3 region: CATSYRDRGSPLNTGELFF. The CDR3 region has the DNA TGTGCCACCAGCTACCGGGACAGGGGGTCCCCTTTGAACACCGGGGAGCTGTTTTTT. This chain connects TRBV15 to TRBJ2-2; 11 nucleotides agree with TRBD1. Germline CDR1 and CDR2: LNHNV and YYDKDF (reference sequence). The CDR3 has 19 residues. The ends lost 5 bases at V and 1 base at J; junction bases unmatched: 12.

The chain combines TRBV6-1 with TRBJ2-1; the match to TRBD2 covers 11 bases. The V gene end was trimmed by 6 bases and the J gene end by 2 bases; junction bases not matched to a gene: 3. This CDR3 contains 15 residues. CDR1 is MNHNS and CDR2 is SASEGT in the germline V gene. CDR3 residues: CASRSGLAAYNEQFF. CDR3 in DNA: TGTGCCAGCAGATCGGGACTAGCGGCCTACAATGAGCAGTTCTTC.

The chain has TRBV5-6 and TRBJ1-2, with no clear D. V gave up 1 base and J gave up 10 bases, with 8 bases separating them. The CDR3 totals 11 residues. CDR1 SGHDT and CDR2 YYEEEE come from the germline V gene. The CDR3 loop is CASSLITYYTF. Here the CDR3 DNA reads TGTGCCAGCAGCTTGATAACCTACTACACCTTC.

The CDR3 region has the DNA TGCGCCAGCAGCCCTACTAGCACGTCGGGCGAGCAGTACTTC. It encodes CASSPTSTSGEQYF. The chain carries TRBV5-1 and TRBJ2-7; D is perhaps TRBD2 (6 bases). The CDR3 length is 14 residues. Germline CDR1 SGHRS, CDR2 YFSETQ. V was trimmed by 4 bases and J by 6 bases, leaving 17 bases between them.

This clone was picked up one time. The CDR3: CSVEEGGIFNEQFF. CDR3 coding DNA: TGCAGCGTTGAAGAGGGGGGAATTTTCAATGAGCAGTTCTTC. The V call is TRBV29-1, the J call TRBJ2-1; weak D call: TRBD2 (6 bases). CDR3 length: 14 residues. Germline CDR1 SQVTM, CDR2 ANQGSEA. Trimming removed 0 bases at V and 6 bases at J, with 12 bases between.

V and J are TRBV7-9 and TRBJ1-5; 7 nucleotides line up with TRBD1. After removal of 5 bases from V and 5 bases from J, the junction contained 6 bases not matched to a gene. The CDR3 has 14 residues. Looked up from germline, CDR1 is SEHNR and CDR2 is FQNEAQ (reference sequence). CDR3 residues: CASSHQGEDQPQHF. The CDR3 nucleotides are TGTGCCAGCAGCCACCAGGGGGAGGATCAGCCCCAGCATTTT.

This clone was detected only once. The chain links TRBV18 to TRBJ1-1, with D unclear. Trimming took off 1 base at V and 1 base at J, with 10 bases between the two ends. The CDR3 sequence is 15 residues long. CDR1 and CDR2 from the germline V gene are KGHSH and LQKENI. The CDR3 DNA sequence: TGTGCCAGCTCACCACGGCAGGTTTGGAACACTGAAGCTTTCTTT. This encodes CASSPRQVWNTEAFF. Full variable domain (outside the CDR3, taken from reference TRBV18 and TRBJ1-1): NAGVMQNPRHLVRRRGQEARLRCSPMKGHSHVYWYRQLPEEGLKFMVYLQKENIIDESGMPKERFSAEFPKEGPSILRIQQVVRGDSAAYFCASSPRQVWNTEAFFGQGTRLTVV.

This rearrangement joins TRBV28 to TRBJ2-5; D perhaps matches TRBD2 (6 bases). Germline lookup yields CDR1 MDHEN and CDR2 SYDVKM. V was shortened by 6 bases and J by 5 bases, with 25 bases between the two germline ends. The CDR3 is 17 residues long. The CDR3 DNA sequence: TGTGCCAGCAGCCCCGTGGGGGACTCCGACTTCTGGGAGACCCAGTACTTC. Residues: CASSPVGDSDFWETQYF.

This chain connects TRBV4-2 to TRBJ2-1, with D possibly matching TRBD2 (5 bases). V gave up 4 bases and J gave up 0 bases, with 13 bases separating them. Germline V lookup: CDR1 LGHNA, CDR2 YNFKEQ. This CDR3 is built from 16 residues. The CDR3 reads CASSPRTATSYNEQFF. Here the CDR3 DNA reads TGTGCCAGCAGCCCCCGGACTGCGACCTCCTACAATGAGCAGTTCTTC.

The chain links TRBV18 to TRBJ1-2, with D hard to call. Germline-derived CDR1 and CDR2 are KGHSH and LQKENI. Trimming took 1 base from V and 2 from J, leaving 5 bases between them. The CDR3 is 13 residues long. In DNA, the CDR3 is TGTGCCAGCTCACCACGGGAGAACTATGGCTACACCTTC. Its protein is CASSPRENYGYTF.

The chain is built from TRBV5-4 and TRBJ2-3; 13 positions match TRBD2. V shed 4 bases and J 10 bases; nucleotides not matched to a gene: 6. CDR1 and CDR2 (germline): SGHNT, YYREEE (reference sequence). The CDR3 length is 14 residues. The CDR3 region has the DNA TGTGCCAGCAGCCTAGGACTAGCGGGAGCGCCGCAGTATTTT. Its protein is CASSLGLAGAPQYF.

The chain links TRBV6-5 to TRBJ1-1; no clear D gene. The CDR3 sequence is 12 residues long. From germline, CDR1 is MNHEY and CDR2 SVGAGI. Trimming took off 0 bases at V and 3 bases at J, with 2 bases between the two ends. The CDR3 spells CASSYSDTEAFF. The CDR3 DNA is TGTGCCAGCAGTTACTCCGACACTGAAGCTTTCTTT.

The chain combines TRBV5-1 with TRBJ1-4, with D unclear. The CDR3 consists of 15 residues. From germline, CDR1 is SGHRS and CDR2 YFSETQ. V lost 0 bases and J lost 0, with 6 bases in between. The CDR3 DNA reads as TGCGCCAGCAGCTTGGCGCAGTCAACTAATGAAAAACTGTTTTTT. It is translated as CASSLAQSTNEKLFF.

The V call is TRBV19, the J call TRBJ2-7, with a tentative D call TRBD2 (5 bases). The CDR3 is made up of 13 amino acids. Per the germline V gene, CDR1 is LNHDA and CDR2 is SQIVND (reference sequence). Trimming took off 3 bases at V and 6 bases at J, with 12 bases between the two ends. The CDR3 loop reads CASSIRGWPEQYF. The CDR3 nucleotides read TGTGCCAGTAGTATTCGGGGATGGCCCGAGCAGTACTTC.

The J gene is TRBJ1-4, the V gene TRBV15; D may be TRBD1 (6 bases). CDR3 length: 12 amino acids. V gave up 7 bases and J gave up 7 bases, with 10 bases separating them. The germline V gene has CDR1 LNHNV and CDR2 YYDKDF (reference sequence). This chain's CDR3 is CATNRVGEKLFF. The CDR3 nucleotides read TGTGCCACCAACAGGGTCGGTGAAAAACTGTTTTTT.

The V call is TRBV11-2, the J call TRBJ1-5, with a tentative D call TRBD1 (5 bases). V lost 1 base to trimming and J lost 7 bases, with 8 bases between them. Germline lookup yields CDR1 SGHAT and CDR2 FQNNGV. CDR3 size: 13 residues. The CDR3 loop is CASSLAGGQPQHF. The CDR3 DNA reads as TGTGCCAGCAGCTTAGCGGGGGGGCAGCCCCAGCATTTT.

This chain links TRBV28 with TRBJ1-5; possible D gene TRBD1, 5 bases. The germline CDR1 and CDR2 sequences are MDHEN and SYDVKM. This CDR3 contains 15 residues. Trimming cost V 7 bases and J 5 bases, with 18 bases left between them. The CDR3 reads CASTYSSRGDQPQHF. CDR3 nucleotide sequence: TGTGCCAGCACCTACTCCAGTCGGGGGGATCAGCCCCAGCATTTT.

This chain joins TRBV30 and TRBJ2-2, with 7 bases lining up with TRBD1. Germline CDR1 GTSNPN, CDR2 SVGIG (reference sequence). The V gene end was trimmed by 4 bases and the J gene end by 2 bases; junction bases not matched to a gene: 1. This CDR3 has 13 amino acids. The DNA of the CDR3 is TGTGCCTGGAACAGGGGTAACACCGGGGAGCTGTTTTTT. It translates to CAWNRGNTGELFF. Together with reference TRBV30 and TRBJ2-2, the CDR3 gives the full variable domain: SQTIHQWPATLVQPVGSPLSLECTVEGTSNPNLYWYRQAAGRGLQLLFYSVGIGQISSEVPQNLSASRPQDRQFILSSKKLLLSDSGFYLCAWNRGNTGELFFGEGSRLTVL.

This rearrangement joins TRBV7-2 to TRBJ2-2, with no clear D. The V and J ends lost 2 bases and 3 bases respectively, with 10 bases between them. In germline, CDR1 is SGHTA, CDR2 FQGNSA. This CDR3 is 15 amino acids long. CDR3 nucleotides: TGTGCCAGCAGCTTATGGCCAGGTTACACCGGGGAGCTGTTTTTT. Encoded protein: CASSLWPGYTGELFF.

CDR3 residues: CASSLTGASRLNQPQHF. In DNA form, the CDR3 reads TGTGCCAGCTCCCTGACAGGGGCTTCCCGATTAAATCAGCCCCAGCATTTT. This chain links TRBV18 with TRBJ1-5, with TRBD1 matching over 8 bases. The CDR3 runs 17 residues. Germline loops: CDR1 KGHSH, CDR2 LQKENI. Trimming took 6 bases from V and 4 from J; bases not matched to a gene: 14.

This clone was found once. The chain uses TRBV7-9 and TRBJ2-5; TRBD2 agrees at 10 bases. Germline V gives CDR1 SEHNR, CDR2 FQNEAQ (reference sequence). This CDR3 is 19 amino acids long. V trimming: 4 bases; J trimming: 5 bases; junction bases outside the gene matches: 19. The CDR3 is CASSSAQREGFGSKETQYF. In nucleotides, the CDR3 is TGTGCCAGCAGCTCTGCTCAGCGGGAGGGTTTTGGCAGTAAGGAGACCCAGTACTTC.

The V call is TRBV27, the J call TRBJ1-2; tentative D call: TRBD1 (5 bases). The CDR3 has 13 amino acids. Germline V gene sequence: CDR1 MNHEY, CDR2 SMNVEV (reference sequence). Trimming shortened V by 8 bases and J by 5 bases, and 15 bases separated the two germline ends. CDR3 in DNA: TGTGCCAGCTCCAAGGGGCCTCCATATGGCTACACCTTC. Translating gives CASSKGPPYGYTF.

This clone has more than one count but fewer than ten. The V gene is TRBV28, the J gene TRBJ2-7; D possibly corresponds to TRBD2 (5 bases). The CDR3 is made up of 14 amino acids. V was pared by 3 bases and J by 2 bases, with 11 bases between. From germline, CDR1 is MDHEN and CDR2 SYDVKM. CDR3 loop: CASSFVTIPYEQYF. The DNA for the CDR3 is TGTGCCAGCAGTTTTGTGACTATACCCTACGAGCAGTACTTC.

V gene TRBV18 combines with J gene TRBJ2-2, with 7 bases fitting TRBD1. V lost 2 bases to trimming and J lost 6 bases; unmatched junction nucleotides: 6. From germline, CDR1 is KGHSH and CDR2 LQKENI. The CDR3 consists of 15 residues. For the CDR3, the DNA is TGTGCCAGCTCACCAGGGACAGTAAACGCCGGGGAGCTGTTTTTT. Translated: CASSPGTVNAGELFF.

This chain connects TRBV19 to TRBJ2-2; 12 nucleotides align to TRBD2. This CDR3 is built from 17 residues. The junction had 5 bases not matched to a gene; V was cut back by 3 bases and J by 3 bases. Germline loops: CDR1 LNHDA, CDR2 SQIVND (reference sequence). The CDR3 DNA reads TGTGCCAGTAGTATGGGAGGACTAGCGGGGTACACCGGGGAGCTGTTTTTT. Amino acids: CASSMGGLAGYTGELFF.